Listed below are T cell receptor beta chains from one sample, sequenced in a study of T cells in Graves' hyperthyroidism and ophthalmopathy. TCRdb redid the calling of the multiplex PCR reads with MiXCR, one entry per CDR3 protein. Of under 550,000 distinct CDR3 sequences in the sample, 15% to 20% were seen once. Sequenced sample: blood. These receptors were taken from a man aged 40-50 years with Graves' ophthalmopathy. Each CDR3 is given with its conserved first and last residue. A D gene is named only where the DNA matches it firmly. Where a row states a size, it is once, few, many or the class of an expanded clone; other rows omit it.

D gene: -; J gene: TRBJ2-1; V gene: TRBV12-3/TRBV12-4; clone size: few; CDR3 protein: CASSLGIWGPQGGYQFF; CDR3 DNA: TGTGCCAGCAGTTTAGGTATATGGGGGCCACAGGGAGGCTACCAGTTCTTC
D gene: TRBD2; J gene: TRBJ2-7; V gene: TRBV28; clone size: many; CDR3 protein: CASSPLAGLYEQYF; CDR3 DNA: TGTGCCAGCAGCCCACTAGCGGGACTCTACGAGCAGTACTTC
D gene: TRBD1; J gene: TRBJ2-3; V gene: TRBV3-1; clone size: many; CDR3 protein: CASSQWDSPGTQYF; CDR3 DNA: TGTGCCAGCAGCCAATGGGACAGCCCGGGTACGCAGTATTTT
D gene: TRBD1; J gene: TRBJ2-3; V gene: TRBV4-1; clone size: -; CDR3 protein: CASSQGGQTFDTQYF; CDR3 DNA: TGCGCCAGCAGCCAAGGGGGACAGACCTTTGATACGCAGTATTTT
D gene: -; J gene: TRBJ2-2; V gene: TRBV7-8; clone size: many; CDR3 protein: CASSPDGELFF; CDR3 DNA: TGTGCCAGCAGCCCCGACGGGGAGCTGTTTTTT
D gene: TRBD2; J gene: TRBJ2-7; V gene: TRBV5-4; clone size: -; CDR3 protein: CASSSTGLAGEQYF; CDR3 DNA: TGTGCCAGCAGCTCCACGGGACTAGCGGGCGAGCAGTACTTC
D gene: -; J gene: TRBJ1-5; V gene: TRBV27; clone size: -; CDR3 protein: CASSSSQYSNQPQHF; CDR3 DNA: TGTGCCAGCAGTTCGTCACAGTATAGCAATCAGCCCCAGCATTTT
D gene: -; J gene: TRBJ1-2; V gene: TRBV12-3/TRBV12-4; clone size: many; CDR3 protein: CASSSLGYGYTF; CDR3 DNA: TGTGCCAGCAGTTCCCTAGGCTATGGCTACACCTTC
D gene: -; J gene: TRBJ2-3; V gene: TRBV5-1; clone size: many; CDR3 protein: CASSFGESTDTQYF; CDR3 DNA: TGCGCCAGCAGCTTCGGGGAGAGCACAGATACGCAGTATTTT
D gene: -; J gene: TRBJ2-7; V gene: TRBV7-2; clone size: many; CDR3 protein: CASSLTGYGFYEQYF; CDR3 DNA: TGTGCCAGCAGCCTGACGGGGTACGGCTTCTACGAGCAGTACTTC
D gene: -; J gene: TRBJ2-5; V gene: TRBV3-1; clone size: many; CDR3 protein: CASSLRGETQETQYF; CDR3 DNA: TGTGCCAGCAGCCTCCGCGGGGAAACTCAAGAGACCCAGTACTTC
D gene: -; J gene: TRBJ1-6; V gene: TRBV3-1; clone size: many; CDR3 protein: CASSQDDMSPLHF; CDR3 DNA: TGTGCCAGCAGCCAAGACGATATGTCACCCCTCCACTTT
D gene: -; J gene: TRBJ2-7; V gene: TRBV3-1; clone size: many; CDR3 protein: CASSQGAHSYEQYF; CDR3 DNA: TGTGCCAGCAGCCAGGGGGCCCACTCCTACGAGCAGTACTTC
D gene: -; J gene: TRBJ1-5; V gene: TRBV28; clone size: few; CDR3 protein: CASGGVQPQHF; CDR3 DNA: TGTGCCAGCGGAGGGGTTCAGCCCCAGCATTTT
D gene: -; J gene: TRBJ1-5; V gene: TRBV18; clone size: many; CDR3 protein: CASSRGSNQPQHF; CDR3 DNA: TGTGCCAGCTCACGAGGCAGCAATCAGCCCCAGCATTTT
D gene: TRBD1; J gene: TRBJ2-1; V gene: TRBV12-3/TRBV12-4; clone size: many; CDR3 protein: CASRPGQPAYNEQFF; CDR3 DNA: TGTGCCAGCAGACCGGGACAGCCAGCCTACAATGAGCAGTTCTTC
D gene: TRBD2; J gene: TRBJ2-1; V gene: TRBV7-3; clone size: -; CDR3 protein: CASSQTSGMGNNEQFF; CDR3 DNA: TGTGCCAGCAGTCAAACTAGCGGGATGGGGAACAATGAGCAGTTCTTC
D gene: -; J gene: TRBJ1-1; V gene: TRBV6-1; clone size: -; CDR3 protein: CASSSGAHPMNTEAFF; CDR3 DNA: TGTGCCAGCTCCTCGGGGGCACACCCCATGAACACTGAAGCTTTCTTT
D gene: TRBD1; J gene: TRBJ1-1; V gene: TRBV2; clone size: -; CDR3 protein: CASSGTGGRTEAFF; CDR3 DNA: TGTGCCAGCAGCGGGACAGGGGGCCGGACTGAAGCTTTCTTT
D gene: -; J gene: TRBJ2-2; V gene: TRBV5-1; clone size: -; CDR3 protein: CASSRRGGTGELFF; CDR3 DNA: TGTGCCAGCAGCCGCCGTGGGGGCACCGGGGAGCTGTTTTTT
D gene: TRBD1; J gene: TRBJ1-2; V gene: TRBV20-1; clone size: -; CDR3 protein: CSARERQGAGGYTF; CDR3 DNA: TGCAGTGCTAGAGAGAGACAGGGGGCGGGTGGCTACACCTTC
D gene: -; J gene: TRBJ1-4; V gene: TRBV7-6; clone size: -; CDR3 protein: CTSSSTTGNEKLFF; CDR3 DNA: TGTACCAGCAGCTCTACAACCGGTAATGAAAAACTGTTTTTT
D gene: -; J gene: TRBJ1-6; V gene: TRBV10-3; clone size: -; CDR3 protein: CAITGLPNLTPLHF; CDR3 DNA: TGTGCCATCACAGGACTCCCAAATTTGACACCCCTCCACTTT
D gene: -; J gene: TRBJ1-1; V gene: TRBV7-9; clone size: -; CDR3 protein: CASSRDGGRKAFF; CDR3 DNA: TGTGCCAGCAGCCGTGATGGGGGGCGAAAGGCTTTCTTT
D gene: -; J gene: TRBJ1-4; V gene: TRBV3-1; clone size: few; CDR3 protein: CASSLKGRSFF; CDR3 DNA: TGTGCCAGCAGCCTGAAGGGACGGTCGTTTTTT
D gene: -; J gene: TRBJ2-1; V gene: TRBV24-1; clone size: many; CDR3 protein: CATSDPSGSSYNEQFF; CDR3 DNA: TGTGCCACCAGTGATCCGAGCGGTAGCTCCTACAATGAGCAGTTCTTC
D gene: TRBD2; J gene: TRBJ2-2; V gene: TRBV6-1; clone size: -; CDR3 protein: CASSERTSGNTGELFF; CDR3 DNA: TGTGCCAGCAGTGAGCGGACTAGCGGGAACACCGGGGAGCTGTTTTTT
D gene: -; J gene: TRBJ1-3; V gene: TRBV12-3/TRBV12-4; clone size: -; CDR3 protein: CASSLGRGRNTIYF; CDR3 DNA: TGTGCCAGCAGTTTAGGGAGGGGACGAAACACCATATATTTT
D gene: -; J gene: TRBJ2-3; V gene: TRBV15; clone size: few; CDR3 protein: CATNRGWPTDTQYF; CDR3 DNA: TGTGCCACTAATCGGGGTTGGCCCACAGATACGCAGTATTTT
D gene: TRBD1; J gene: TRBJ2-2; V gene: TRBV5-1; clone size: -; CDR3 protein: CASSPTGGLPGELFF; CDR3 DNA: TGCGCCAGCAGCCCGACAGGGGGTCTTCCCGGGGAGCTGTTTTTT
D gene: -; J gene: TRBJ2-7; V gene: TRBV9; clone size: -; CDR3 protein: CASSGGQSYEQYF; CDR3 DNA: TGTGCCAGCAGCGGAGGACAGTCCTACGAGCAGTACTTC
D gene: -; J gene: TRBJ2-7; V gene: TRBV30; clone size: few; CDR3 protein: CAWSSASYEQYF; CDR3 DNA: TGTGCCTGGAGTTCAGCTTCCTACGAGCAGTACTTC
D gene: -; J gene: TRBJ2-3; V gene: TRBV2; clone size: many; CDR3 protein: CASSRDGSSTDTQYF; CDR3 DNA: TGTGCCAGCAGTCGGGACGGATCTAGCACAGATACGCAGTATTTT
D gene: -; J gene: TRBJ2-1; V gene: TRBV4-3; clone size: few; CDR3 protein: CASSQSNGLSSYNEQFF; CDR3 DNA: TGCGCCAGCAGCCAATCGAACGGGTTGAGCTCCTACAATGAGCAGTTCTTC
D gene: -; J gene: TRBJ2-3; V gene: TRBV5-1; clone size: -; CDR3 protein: CASSLVGLSSTDTQYF; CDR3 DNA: TGCGCCAGCAGCTTGGTAGGTCTATCTAGCACAGATACGCAGTATTTT
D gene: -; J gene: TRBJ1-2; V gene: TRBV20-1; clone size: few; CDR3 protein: CSAQGFRGYGYTF; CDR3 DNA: TGCAGTGCTCAGGGATTCCGGGGCTATGGCTACACCTTC
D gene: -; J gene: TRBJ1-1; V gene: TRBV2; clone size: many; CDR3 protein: CASSAGTSNTEAFF; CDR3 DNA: TGTGCCAGCAGTGCCGGGACATCGAACACTGAAGCTTTCTTT
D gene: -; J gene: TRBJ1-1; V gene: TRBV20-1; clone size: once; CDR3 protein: CSASIAGRGDTEAFF; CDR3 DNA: TGCAGTGCTAGTATAGCGGGGCGCGGGGACACTGAAGCTTTCTTT
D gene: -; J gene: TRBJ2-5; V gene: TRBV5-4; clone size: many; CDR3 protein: CASSLRGAGQETQYF; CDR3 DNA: TGTGCCAGCAGCTTGCGGGGGGCGGGACAAGAGACCCAGTACTTC
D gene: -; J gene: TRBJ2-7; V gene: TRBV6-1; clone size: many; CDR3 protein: CATTSFGGSGVSEQYF; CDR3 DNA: TGTGCCACCACATCTTTTGGGGGTAGTGGTGTGAGCGAGCAGTACTTC
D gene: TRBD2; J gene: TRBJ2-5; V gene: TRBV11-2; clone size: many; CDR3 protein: CASSGTSGGVETQYF; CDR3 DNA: TGTGCCAGCAGCGGGACTAGCGGGGGGGTGGAGACCCAGTACTTC
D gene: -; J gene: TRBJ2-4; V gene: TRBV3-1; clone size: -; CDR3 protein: CASSQAPRENIQYF; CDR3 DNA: TGTGCCAGCAGCCAAGCCCCTAGGGAAAACATTCAGTACTTC
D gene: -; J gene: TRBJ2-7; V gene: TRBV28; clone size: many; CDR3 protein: CASSDDSYEQYF; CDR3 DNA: TGTGCCAGCAGTGACGACTCCTACGAGCAGTACTTC
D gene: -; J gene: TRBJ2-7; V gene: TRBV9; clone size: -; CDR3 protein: CASSVQPSYEQYF; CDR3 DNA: TGTGCCAGCAGCGTACAACCTTCCTACGAGCAGTACTTC
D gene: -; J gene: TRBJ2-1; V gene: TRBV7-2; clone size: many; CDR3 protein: CASRTGSSYNEQFF; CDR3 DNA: TGTGCCAGCAGAACGGGAAGCTCCTACAATGAGCAGTTCTTC
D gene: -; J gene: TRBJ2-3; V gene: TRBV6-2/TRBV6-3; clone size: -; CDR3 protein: CASSYSRAAYTQYF; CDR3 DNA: TGTGCCAGCAGTTACTCGAGGGCTGCCTACACGCAGTATTTT
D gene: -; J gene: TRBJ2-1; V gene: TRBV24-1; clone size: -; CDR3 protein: CATSDKANEQFF; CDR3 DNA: TGTGCCACCAGTGATAAGGCCAATGAGCAGTTCTTC
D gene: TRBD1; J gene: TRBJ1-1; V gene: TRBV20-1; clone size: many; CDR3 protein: CSARATQGGAFF; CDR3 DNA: TGCAGTGCTAGAGCCACACAGGGGGGAGCTTTCTTT
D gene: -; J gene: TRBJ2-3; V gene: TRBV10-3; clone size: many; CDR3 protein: CAISESTTTDTQYF; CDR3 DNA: TGTGCCATCAGTGAGTCGACCACGACAGATACGCAGTATTTT
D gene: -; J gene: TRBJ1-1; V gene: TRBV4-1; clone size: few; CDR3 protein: CASSQEMFKRMNTEAFF; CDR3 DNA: TGCGCCAGCAGCCAAGAGATGTTCAAACGCATGAACACTGAAGCTTTCTTT